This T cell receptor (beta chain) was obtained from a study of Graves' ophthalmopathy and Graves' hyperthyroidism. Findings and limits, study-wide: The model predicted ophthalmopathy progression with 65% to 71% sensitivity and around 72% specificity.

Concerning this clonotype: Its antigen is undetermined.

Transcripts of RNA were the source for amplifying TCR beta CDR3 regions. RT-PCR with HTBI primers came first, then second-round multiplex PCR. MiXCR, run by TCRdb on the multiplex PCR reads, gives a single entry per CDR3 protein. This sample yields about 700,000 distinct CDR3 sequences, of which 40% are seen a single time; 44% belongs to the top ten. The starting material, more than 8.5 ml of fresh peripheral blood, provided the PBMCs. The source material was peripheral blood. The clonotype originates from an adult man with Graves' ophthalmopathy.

CDR3 in DNA: TGTGCCAGCAGCTTAACACCTTTACCTGGGGCCAACGTCCTGACTTTC. Its translation is CASSLTPLPGANVLTF. The V call is TRBV7-3, the J call TRBJ2-6; D ambiguous. V was pared by 0 bases and J by 2 bases, with 8 bases between. Germline V gene data show CDR1 as SGHTA and CDR2 as FQGTGA. The CDR3 has 16 amino acids.